Each of the 7 T cell receptor beta chains below was sequenced from the same sample in a study of OX40 agonist ivuxolimab in advanced cancers. Repertoires were generated with immunoSEQ multiplex PCR, while TCRdb's copy carries only in-frame clones and drops some. The sample contains fewer than 70,000 clones, more than 65% of which appear only once. The sample was CD4+ or CD8+ T cells sorted from blood, taken in a trial of the OX40 agonist ivuxolimab. The receptor set was obtained from an adult with an advanced solid tumor such as melanoma, head and neck, liver or kidney cancer.

Only one count was recorded for this clone. The chain links TRBV2 to TRBJ2-1, with D perhaps being TRBD1 or TRBD2 (5 bases each). The CDR3 totals 13 residues. Germline CDR1 is SNHLY and CDR2 is FYNNEI. Deletions cut 7 bases from V and 9 bases from J, with 16 bases between. CDR3: CASTEGQVGEQFF. The CDR3 region has the DNA TGTGCCAGCACTGAGGGGCAGGTCGGTGAGCAGTTCTTC.

This sequence joins TRBV6-5 and TRBJ1-5; TRBD1 is a possible D gene (6 bases). This CDR3 region has 15 residues. Trimming removed 6 bases from V and 0 bases from J, with 12 bases in between. Germline V CDR1 and CDR2: MNHEY, SVGAGI. The DNA for the CDR3 is TGTGCCAGCAGACTAACAGGGTATAGCAATCAGCCCCAGCATTTT. Encoded protein: CASRLTGYSNQPQHF.

The chain couples TRBV11-2 to TRBJ1-3; the D is unclear. This CDR3 comprises 14 residues. Per germline, CDR1 SGHAT and CDR2 FQNNGV. V lost 1 base and J 4 bases, leaving 8 bases between the germline ends. CDR3 residues: CASSLGGLGNTIYF. The CDR3 bases are TGTGCCAGCAGCTTAGGGGGATTGGGAAACACCATATATTTT.

The chain combines TRBV5-1 with TRBJ2-1; D is unresolved. Germline V CDR1 and CDR2: SGHRS, YFSETQ. This CDR3 contains 11 residues. V was clipped by 4 bases and J by 4 bases, with 3 bases between them. CDR3 protein: CASSAYNEQFF. The CDR3 DNA reads as TGCGCCAGCAGCGCATACAATGAGCAGTTCTTC.

The chain employs TRBV6-7 and TRBJ1-1, with D perhaps matching TRBD1 (5 bases). TRBV6-7 is identified as an open reading frame with a role that is uncertain. The CDR3 consists of 18 residues. V shed 1 base and J shed 3 bases, with 21 bases lying between them. The CDR3 is CASSYYSRAPRMDTEAFF. DNA for the CDR3: TGTGCCAGCAGTTACTATTCCAGGGCTCCCAGAATGGACACTGAAGCTTTCTTT.

This chain uses TRBV2 with TRBJ1-1; D might be TRBD1 (5 bases). The CDR3 is 17 amino acids. Trimming shortened V by 2 bases and J by 1 base, and 17 bases separated the two germline ends. The germline CDR1 and CDR2 sequences are SNHLY and FYNNEI. Written as DNA, the CDR3 is TGTGCCAGCAGTGAATTTGGGACTGCTAGATCGAACACTGAAGCTTTCTTT. Protein sequence: CASSEFGTARSNTEAFF.

A few counts support this clone. This chain joins TRBV5-1 and TRBJ1-6; TRBD1 is a possible D gene (6 bases). The CDR3 extends over 14 amino acids. The germline CDR1 and CDR2 sequences are SGHRS and YFSETQ. V dropped 1 base and J dropped 7 bases, with 9 bases sitting between them. CDR3 in amino acids: CASSLPGVNSPLHF. Written as DNA, the CDR3 is TGCGCCAGCAGCTTGCCAGGGGTCAATTCACCCCTCCACTTT. Full variable domain (rest looked up from reference TRBV5-1 and TRBJ1-6): KAGVTQTPRYLIKTRGQQVTLSCSPISGHRSVSWYQQTPGQGLQFLFEYFSETQRNKGNFPGRFSGRQFSNSRSEMNVSTLELGDSALYLCASSLPGVNSPLHFGNGTRLTVT.